This T cell receptor beta chain stems from a study of blood T cell repertoires in COVID-19. In the study overall: Spain, Italy and the United States supplied samples that represented acute and convalescent COVID-19. PBMCs, B-cell-depleted T cells, or T cells were the source of the cDNA or gDNA that made up the material.

In the source study's methods: Amplification of reference gene primers was used by the study to estimate nucleated cell counts. Here immunoSEQ multiplex PCR was the method, and the copy in TCRdb shows in-frame clones only, minus some. That table is the source of V, J and clone size, and D and trimming were worked out from the DNA. Of around 230,000 clones listed, around 90% are singletons. The CDR3 runs to 15 residues. Trimming cost V 4 bases and J 5 bases; bases outside gene matches: 9. Germline CDR1 and CDR2: MDHEN and SYDVKM. The V gene is TRBV28, the J gene TRBJ2-5, with 8 bases aligning to TRBD1. Sequenced sample: peripheral blood. The clonotype comes from a man aged 55-75 years who had recovered from COVID-19. In DNA form, the CDR3 reads TGTGCCAGCAGTTACGTCGGACAGGGTGTGGAGACCCAGTACTTC. Translating it yields CASSYVGQGVETQYF.